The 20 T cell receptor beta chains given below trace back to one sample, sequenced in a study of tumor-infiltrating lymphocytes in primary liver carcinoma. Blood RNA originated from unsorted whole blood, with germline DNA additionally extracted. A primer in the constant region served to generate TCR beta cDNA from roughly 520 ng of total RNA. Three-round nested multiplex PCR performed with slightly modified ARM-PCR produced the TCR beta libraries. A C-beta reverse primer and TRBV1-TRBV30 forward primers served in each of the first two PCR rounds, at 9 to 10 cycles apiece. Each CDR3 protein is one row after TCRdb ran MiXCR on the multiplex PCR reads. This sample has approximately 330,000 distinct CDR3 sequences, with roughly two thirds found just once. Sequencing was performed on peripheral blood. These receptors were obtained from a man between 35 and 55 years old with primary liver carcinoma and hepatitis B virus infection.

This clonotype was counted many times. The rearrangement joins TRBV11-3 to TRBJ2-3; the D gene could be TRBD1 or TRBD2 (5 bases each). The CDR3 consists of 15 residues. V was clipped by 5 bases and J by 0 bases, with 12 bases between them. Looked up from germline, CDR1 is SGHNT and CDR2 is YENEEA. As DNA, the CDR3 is TGTGCCAGCAGCCCCGAGGGGCGCAGCACAGATACGCAGTATTTT. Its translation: CASSPEGRSTDTQYF. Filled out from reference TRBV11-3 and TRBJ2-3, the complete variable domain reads EAGVVQSPRYKIIEKKQPVAFWCNPISGHNTLYWYLQNLGQGPELLIRYENEEAVDDSQLPKDRFSAERLKGVDSTLKIQPAELGDSAVYLCASSPEGRSTDTQYFGPGTRLTVL.

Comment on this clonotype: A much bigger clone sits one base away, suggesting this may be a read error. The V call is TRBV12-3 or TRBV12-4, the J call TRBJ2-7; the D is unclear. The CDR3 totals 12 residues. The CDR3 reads CTSTNSLGEQYF. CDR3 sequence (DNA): TGTACCAGCACCAACTCCCTCGGCGAGCAGTACTTC.

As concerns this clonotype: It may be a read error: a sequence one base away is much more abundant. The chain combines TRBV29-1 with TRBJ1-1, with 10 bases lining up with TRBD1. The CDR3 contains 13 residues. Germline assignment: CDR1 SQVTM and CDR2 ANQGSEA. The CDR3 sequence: CGVGQGMNTEASF. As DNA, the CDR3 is TGCGGCGTGGGACAGGGGATGAACACTGAAGCTTCCTTT.

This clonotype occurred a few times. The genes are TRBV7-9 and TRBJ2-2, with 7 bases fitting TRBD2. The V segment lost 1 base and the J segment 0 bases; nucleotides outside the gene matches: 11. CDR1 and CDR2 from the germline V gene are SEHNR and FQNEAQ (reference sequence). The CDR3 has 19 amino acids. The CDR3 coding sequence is TGTGCCAGCAGCTTAGTCCCGGGACTACGGACACCGAACACCGGGGAGCTGTTTTTT. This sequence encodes CASSLVPGLRTPNTGELFF.

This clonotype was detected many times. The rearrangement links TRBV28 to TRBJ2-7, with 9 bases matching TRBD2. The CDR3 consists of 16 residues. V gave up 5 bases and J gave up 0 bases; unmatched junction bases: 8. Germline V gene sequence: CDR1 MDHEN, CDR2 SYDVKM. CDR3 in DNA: TGTGCCAGCAGTCCCGTATCTAGCGGGACCTCCTACGAGCAGTACTTC. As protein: CASSPVSSGTSYEQYF.

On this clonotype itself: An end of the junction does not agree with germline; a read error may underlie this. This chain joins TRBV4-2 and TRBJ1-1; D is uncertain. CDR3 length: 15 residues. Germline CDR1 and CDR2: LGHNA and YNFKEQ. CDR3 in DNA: TGTGCCAGCAGCCAAGATATCCGGCCGAACACTGAAGCTCTCTTT. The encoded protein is CASSQDIRPNTEALF.

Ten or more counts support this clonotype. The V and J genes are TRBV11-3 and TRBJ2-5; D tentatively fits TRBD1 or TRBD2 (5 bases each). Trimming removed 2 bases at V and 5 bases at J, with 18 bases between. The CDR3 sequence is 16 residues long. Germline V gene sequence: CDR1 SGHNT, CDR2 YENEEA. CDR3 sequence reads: CASSLPGRLYSETQYF. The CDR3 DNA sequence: TGTGCCAGCAGCTTACCGGGGCGTCTGTACTCGGAGACCCAGTACTTC.

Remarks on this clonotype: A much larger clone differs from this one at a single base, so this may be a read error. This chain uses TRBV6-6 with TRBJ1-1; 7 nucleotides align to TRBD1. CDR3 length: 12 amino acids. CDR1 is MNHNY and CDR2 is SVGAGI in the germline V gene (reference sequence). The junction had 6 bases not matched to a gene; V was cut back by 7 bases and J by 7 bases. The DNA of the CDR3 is TGTGCCAGCACCCCAGGGGGGATTGAAGCTTTCTTT. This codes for CASTPGGIEAFF.

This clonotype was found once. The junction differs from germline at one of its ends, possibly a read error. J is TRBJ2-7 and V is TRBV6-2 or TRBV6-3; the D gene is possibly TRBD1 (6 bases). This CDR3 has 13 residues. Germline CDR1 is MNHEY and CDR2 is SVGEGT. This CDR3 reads CASSYGQHHEQYF. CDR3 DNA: TGTGCTAGCAGTTACGGACAGCACCACGAGCAGTACTTC.

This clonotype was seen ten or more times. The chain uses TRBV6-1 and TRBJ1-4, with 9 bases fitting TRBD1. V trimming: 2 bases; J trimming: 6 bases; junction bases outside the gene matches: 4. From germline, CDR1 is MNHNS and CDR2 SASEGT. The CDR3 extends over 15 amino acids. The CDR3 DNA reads TGTGCCAGCAGTGAAAACGGACAGGGGTATGAAAAACTGTTTTTT. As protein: CASSENGQGYEKLFF.

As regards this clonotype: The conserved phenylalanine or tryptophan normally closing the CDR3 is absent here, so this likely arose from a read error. This CDR3 is CAWSVKALRTKNIQYL. The CDR3 nucleotides read TGTGCCTGGAGTGTAAAGGCCCTTAGGACCAAAAACATTCAGTACCTC. The chain combines TRBV30 with TRBJ2-4; D is uncertain. The V end lost 0 bases, the J end lost 2 bases, and 14 bases lay between the germline ends. CDR3 length equals 16 residues. Germline V gene lookup returns CDR1 GTSNPN and CDR2 SVGIG (reference sequence).

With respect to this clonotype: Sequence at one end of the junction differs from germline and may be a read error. The CDR3 coding sequence is TGTGCCAGCAGCCCCCTCCTGAGGGGTGTCGCCGGGGACCTGTTTTTT. Residues: CASSPLLRGVAGDLFF. This sequence joins TRBV5-5 and TRBJ2-2; D might be TRBD1 or TRBD2, each matching 5 bases. The CDR3 runs to 16 residues. Germline V gene data show CDR1 as SGHKS and CDR2 as YYEKEE (reference sequence).

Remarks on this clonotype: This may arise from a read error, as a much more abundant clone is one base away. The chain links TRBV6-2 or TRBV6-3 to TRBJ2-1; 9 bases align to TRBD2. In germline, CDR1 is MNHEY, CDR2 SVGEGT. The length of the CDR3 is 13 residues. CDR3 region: CVSSGLAQNEQFF. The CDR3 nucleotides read TGTGTCAGCAGTGGACTAGCGCAAAATGAGCAGTTCTTC.

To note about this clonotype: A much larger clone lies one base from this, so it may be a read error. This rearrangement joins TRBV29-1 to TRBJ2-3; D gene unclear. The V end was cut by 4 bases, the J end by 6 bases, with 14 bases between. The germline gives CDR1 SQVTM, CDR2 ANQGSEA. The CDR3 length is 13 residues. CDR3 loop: CSVVFWFEDTQYF. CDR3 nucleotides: TGCAGCGTTGTCTTCTGGTTTGAGGATACGCAGTATTTT.

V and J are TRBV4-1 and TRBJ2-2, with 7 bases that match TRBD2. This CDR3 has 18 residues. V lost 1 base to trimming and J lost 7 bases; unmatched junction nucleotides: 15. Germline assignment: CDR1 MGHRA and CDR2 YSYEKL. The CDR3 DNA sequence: TGCGCCAGCAGCCAAGGACCCGCCCAGACTAGCACCATCGGGGAGCTGTTTTTT. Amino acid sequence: CASSQGPAQTSTIGELFF.

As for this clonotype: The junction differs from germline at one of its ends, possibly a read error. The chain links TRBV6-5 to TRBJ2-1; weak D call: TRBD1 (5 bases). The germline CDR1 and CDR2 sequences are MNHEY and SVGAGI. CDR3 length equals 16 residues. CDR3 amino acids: CTSIPTPPLGDNEQFF. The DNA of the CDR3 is TGTACCAGCATTCCCACCCCCCCTTTAGGGGACAATGAGCAGTTCTTC.

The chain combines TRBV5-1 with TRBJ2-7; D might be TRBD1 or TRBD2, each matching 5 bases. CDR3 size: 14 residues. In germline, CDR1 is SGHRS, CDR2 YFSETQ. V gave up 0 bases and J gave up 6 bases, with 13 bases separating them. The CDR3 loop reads CASSLDAGTGEQYF. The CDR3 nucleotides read TGCGCCAGCAGCTTGGATGCAGGGACGGGCGAGCAGTACTTC.

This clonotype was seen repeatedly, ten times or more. As DNA, the CDR3 is TGCGCCAGCAGCCGGGGGGGTAGCGGGAGAACCGGCACAGATACGCAGTATTTT. Its translation: CASSRGGSGRTGTDTQYF. The rearrangement uses TRBV4-1 and TRBJ2-3; TRBD2 aligns across 9 bases. The trim removed 4 bases at V and 1 base at J, leaving 12 bases unmatched. Per germline, CDR1 MGHRA and CDR2 YSYEKL. The CDR3 is 18 residues long.

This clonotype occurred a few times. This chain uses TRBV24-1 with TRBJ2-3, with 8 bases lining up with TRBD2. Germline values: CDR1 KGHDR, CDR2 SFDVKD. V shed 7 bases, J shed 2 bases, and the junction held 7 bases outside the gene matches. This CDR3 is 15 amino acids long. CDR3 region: CATSNSGRYTDTQYF. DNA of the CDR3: TGTGCCACCAGCAACAGCGGGAGATACACAGATACGCAGTATTTT.

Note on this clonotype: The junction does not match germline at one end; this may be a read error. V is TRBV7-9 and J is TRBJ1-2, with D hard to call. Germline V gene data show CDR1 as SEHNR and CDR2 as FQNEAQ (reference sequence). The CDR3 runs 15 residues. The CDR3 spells CSSSHQSLLGGGYTF. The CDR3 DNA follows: TGTTCCAGCAGCCACCAGAGTCTACTCGGTGGTGGCTACACCTTC.